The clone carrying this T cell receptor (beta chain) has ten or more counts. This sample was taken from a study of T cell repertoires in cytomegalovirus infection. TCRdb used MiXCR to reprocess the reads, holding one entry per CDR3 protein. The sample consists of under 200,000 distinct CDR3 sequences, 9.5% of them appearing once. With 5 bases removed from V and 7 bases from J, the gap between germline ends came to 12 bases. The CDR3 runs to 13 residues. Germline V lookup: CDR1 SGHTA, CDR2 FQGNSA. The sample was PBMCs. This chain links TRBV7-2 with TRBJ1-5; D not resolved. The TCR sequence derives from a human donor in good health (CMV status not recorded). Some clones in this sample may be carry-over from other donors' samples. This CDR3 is CASSPRSSQPQHF. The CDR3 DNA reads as TGTGCCAGCAGCCCCCGGAGCTCCCAGCCCCAGCATTTT.